The 30 T cell receptor beta chains below all came from one sample that was sequenced in a study of cytomegalovirus exposure and HLA in healthy donors (dated by TCRdb to 2016 to 2017). Libraries came from the immunoSEQ multiplex PCR assay. A mixture of 60 forward primers for TCR Vbeta segments and 13 reverse primers for TCR Jbeta segments was used in the multiplex PCR. TCRdb stores this immuneACCESS table with in-frame sequences only. Part of the clones is absent; in the studies checked, under half of the shortfall reflects unresolved V genes, and no reason is known for the rest. This sample holds some 110,000 clones; roughly 69% were observed only once. The top ten clonotypes cover about 2.2% of the sample. Material for sequencing was PBMCs. Receptors originate from a woman aged 25 to 39 in good health and CMV-seronegative.

J is TRBJ2-1 and V is TRBV5-6, with 8 bases that match TRBD2. V was clipped by 0 bases and J by 4 bases; unmatched bases: 9. Germline V gene lookup returns CDR1 SGHDT and CDR2 YYEEEE. This CDR3 has 17 residues. CDR3 DNA: TGTGCCAGCAGCTTGGAGTTCCGGGAGGGCCGATACAATGAGCAGTTCTTC. This translates into CASSLEFREGRYNEQFF.

The chain uses TRBV13 and TRBJ2-1; 7 nucleotides line up with TRBD1. The CDR3 totals 15 residues. The germline gives CDR1 PRHDT, CDR2 FYEKMQ (reference sequence). V lost 4 bases and J lost 0; bases outside the gene matches: 3. This CDR3 reads CASSSTGSSYNEQFF. CDR3 nucleotide sequence: TGTGCCAGCAGCTCGACAGGGAGCTCCTACAATGAGCAGTTCTTC.

This clone was observed a handful of times. The V call is TRBV6-6, the J call TRBJ2-7; 12 bases align to TRBD2. This CDR3 is built from 16 residues. The germline V gene encodes CDR1 MNHNY and CDR2 SVGAGI (reference sequence). V lost 0 bases, J lost 4 bases, and 4 bases stayed unmatched. The CDR3 reads CASSYSKTSGSYEQYF. The CDR3, as DNA: TGTGCCAGCAGTTACTCGAAGACTAGCGGGAGTTACGAGCAGTACTTC.

The chain carries TRBV4-3 and TRBJ1-4, with D tentatively TRBD1 (5 bases). Germline CDR1 LGHNA, CDR2 YSLEER. The CDR3 has 18 residues. V was shortened by 0 bases and J by 0 bases, with 14 bases between the two germline ends. The CDR3 reads CASSQDRAGLATNEKLFF. The CDR3 nucleotides are TGCGCCAGCAGCCAAGATCGGGCAGGGCTTGCAACTAATGAAAAACTGTTTTTT.

The rearrangement links TRBV28 to TRBJ1-2, with TRBD1 matching 10 bases. The CDR3 runs 14 residues. V gave up 6 bases and J gave up 4 bases; unmatched junction bases: 5. Germline lookup yields CDR1 MDHEN and CDR2 SYDVKM. CDR3 region: CASSLRTGGYGYTF. CDR3 bases: TGTGCCAGCAGCCTTCGGACAGGGGGCTATGGCTACACCTTC.

The sample holds a few counts of this clone. The V and J genes are TRBV7-9 and TRBJ1-2; 7 bases align to TRBD1. There are 16 residues in the CDR3. V shed 1 base and J 1 base; nucleotides not matched to a gene: 6. Germline assignment: CDR1 SEHNR and CDR2 FQNEAQ (reference sequence). Here the CDR3 DNA reads TGTGCCAGCAGCTTAGGCCCGGGACAGATTAACTATGGCTACACCTTC. Protein: CASSLGPGQINYGYTF. Full variable domain (outside the CDR3, taken from reference TRBV7-9 and TRBJ1-2): DTGVSQNPRHKITKRGQNVTFRCDPISEHNRLYWYRQTLGQGPEFLTYFQNEAQLEKSRLLSDRFSAERPKGSFSTLEIQRTEQGDSAMYLCASSLGPGQINYGYTFGSGTRLTVV.

The rearrangement joins TRBV4-1 to TRBJ2-5, with 10 bases matching TRBD2. The CDR3 covers 16 residues. Germline lookup yields CDR1 MGHRA and CDR2 YSYEKL. After removal of 1 base from V and 0 bases from J, the junction contained 2 bases not matched to a gene. As DNA, the CDR3 is TGCGCCAGCAGCCAAGTGACTAGCGGGTACCAAGAGACCCAGTACTTC. Translation gives CASSQVTSGYQETQYF.

This clone was picked up many times. The sample carries other DNA sequences with the same CDR3. This chain uses TRBV9 with TRBJ1-1, with unresolved D. The CDR3 is 14 residues long. Germline V gives CDR1 SGDLS, CDR2 YYNGEE. The V end lost 1 base, the J end lost 0 bases, and 7 bases lay between the germline ends. In nucleotides, the CDR3 is TGTGCCAGCAGCGTAACGGGTATGAACACTGAAGCTTTCTTT. Translation: CASSVTGMNTEAFF.

CDR3 region: CASRRFYEQYF. The CDR3 bases are TGTGCCAGCAGGCGATTCTACGAGCAGTACTTC. This rearrangement joins TRBV28 to TRBJ2-7; no firm D call. The germline V and J ends were trimmed by 6 bases and 3 bases, with 6 bases remaining between them. The CDR3 is 11 amino acids. Germline V lookup: CDR1 MDHEN, CDR2 SYDVKM.

This clone came up once. The V gene is TRBV9, the J gene TRBJ2-5; TRBD1 might be the D (6 bases). This CDR3 has 15 amino acids. Trimming removed 4 bases at V and 5 bases at J, with 18 bases between. Per the germline V gene, CDR1 is SGDLS and CDR2 is YYNGEE. The CDR3 bases are TGTGCCAGCAGCACCGAAGAGCAGGGGATGGAGACCCAGTACTTC. Translating gives CASSTEEQGMETQYF.

The DNA of the CDR3 is TGTGCCAGCAGAGGATCAGGGGGCTTCTATGGCTACACCTTC. Protein product: CASRGSGGFYGYTF. The chain is built from TRBV6-1 and TRBJ1-2; 8 nucleotides line up with TRBD1. J gave up 4 bases and V 6 bases, and 7 bases lay outside the gene matches. CDR3 length: 14 amino acids. Germline loops: CDR1 MNHNS, CDR2 SASEGT.

CDR3 sequence reads: CASSRRGYNEQFF. CDR3 DNA sequence: TGTGCCAGCAGTCGTAGGGGTTACAATGAGCAGTTCTTC. This sequence joins TRBV9 and TRBJ2-1; a weak D match, TRBD1 (5 bases). This CDR3 contains 13 residues. V was pared by 5 bases and J by 4 bases, with 10 bases between. Germline-derived CDR1 and CDR2 are SGDLS and YYNGEE.

The CDR3 sequence: CASSPDRGPYNEQFF. CDR3 DNA sequence: TGTGCCAGCAGTCCTGACAGGGGTCCTTACAATGAGCAGTTCTTC. This chain joins TRBV27 and TRBJ2-1, with 8 bases identical to TRBD1. The J segment lost 4 bases and the V segment lost 5 bases, leaving 7 bases of the junction unmatched. The CDR3 covers 15 residues. CDR1 is MNHEY, CDR2 SMNVEV, per germline (reference sequence).

The chain links TRBV29-1 to TRBJ2-2, with 8 nucleotides matching TRBD1. The CDR3 contains 14 residues. After removal of 7 bases from V and 2 bases from J, the junction contained 6 bases not matched to a gene. Per germline, CDR1 SQVTM and CDR2 ANQGSEA. As DNA, the CDR3 is TGCAGCGCCCTGACAGGGGCAAACACCGGGGAGCTGTTTTTT. It translates to CSALTGANTGELFF.

This clone was recorded a few times. The chain recombines TRBV19 with TRBJ1-5; 8 bases align to TRBD1. The germline gives CDR1 LNHDA, CDR2 SQIVND (reference sequence). This CDR3 contains 14 residues. The trim removed 6 bases at V and 3 bases at J, leaving 4 bases unmatched. The CDR3 spells CASRLTGANQPQHF. For the CDR3, the DNA is TGTGCCAGTAGGTTGACAGGGGCCAATCAGCCCCAGCATTTT.

The chain employs TRBV19 and TRBJ2-5; 11 bases are shared with TRBD2. The V segment lost 5 bases and the J segment 3 bases; nucleotides outside the gene matches: 2. The CDR3 totals 14 residues. The germline CDR1 and CDR2 sequences are LNHDA and SQIVND (reference sequence). CDR3: CASSPSGRKETQYF. In DNA form, the CDR3 reads TGTGCCAGTAGTCCTAGCGGGAGGAAAGAGACCCAGTACTTC. Supplemented by reference TRBV19 and TRBJ2-5, the full variable domain reads DGGITQSPKYLFRKEGQNVTLSCEQNLNHDAMYWYRQDPGQGLRLIYYSQIVNDFQKGDIAEGYSVSREKKESFPLTVTSAQKNPTAFYLCASSPSGRKETQYFGPGTRLLVL.

This clone was observed once. The chain couples TRBV7-6 to TRBJ1-5, with 7 bases matching TRBD1. Germline values: CDR1 SGHVS, CDR2 FNYEAQ. V was pared by 1 base and J by 5 bases, with 11 bases of the junction left unmatched. CDR3 size: 17 residues. Here the CDR3 DNA reads TGTGCCAGCAGCTTAGGCGGATGGACAGGTGGAGATCAGCCCCAGCATTTT. Translated: CASSLGGWTGGDQPQHF.

This chain links TRBV7-8 with TRBJ2-7, with a tentative D call TRBD2 (6 bases). From germline, CDR1 is SGHVS and CDR2 FQNEAQ. The CDR3 spans 16 residues. Trimming took 6 bases from V and 0 from J, leaving 18 bases between them. The CDR3 coding sequence is TGTGCCAGCAGTCCTAACTCCGGGAGTTTCTCCTACGAGCAGTACTTC. This translates into CASSPNSGSFSYEQYF.

By frequency in the sample, this clone is medium-sized. This rearrangement joins TRBV6-1 to TRBJ2-6, with a weak D call TRBD2 (5 bases). V lost 1 base, J lost 2 bases, and 6 bases lay in between. This CDR3 has 15 residues. Germline V gene data show CDR1 as MNHNS and CDR2 as SASEGT. The CDR3 reads CASSEEEAGANVLTF. As DNA, the CDR3 is TGTGCCAGCAGTGAAGAGGAGGCTGGGGCCAACGTCCTGACTTTC.

The chain recombines TRBV20-1 with TRBJ2-4; 7 bases align to TRBD1. In germline, CDR1 is DFQATT, CDR2 SNEGSKA (reference sequence). V shed 2 bases and J 15 bases; nucleotides not matched to a gene: 7. This CDR3 has 11 amino acids. Written as DNA, the CDR3 is TGCAGTGCTAGAAGACAGGGTGAGGGGTACTTC. Translation gives CSARRQGEGYF.

This sequence joins TRBV5-1 and TRBJ1-1, with TRBD1 identical over 9 bases. In germline, CDR1 is SGHRS, CDR2 YFSETQ. There are 14 residues in the CDR3. Germline trimming cut 5 bases from V and 1 base from J; bases unmatched to any gene: 3. The CDR3 spells CASRQGATNTEAFF. CDR3 DNA: TGCGCCAGCAGACAGGGGGCAACGAACACTGAAGCTTTCTTT. Combining the CDR3 with reference TRBV5-1 and TRBJ1-1 gives the whole variable domain KAGVTQTPRYLIKTRGQQVTLSCSPISGHRSVSWYQQTPGQGLQFLFEYFSETQRNKGNFPGRFSGRQFSNSRSEMNVSTLELGDSALYLCASRQGATNTEAFFGQGTRLTVV.

The J gene is TRBJ2-7, the V gene TRBV10-1, with a weak D call TRBD1 (5 bases). V was pared by 6 bases and J by 2 bases, with 5 bases between. The CDR3 runs 11 residues. Per germline, CDR1 WNHNN and CDR2 SYGVQD (reference sequence). The CDR3 reads CASRTAYEQYF. In DNA, the CDR3 is TGCGCCAGCAGGACAGCCTACGAGCAGTACTTC.

The J gene is TRBJ2-7, the V gene TRBV4-3, with TRBD2 identical over 8 bases. The ends lost 0 bases at V and 4 bases at J; junction bases unmatched: 11. Per germline, CDR1 LGHNA and CDR2 YSLEER. The CDR3 consists of 17 residues. CDR3 amino acids: CASSQDVWRLAHYEQYF. CDR3 DNA: TGCGCCAGCAGCCAAGATGTCTGGAGACTAGCGCATTACGAGCAGTACTTC.

This rearrangement joins TRBV28 to TRBJ1-2; no clear D. V dropped 8 bases and J dropped 4 bases, with 14 bases sitting between them. This CDR3 has 13 residues. Per germline, CDR1 MDHEN and CDR2 SYDVKM. This CDR3 is CASREPDGYGYTF. CDR3 DNA sequence: TGTGCCAGCCGGGAGCCAGATGGCTATGGCTACACCTTC.

This chain joins TRBV19 and TRBJ1-5; TRBD1 agrees at 7 bases. CDR1 is LNHDA and CDR2 is SQIVND in the germline V gene (reference sequence). V trimming: 8 bases; J trimming: 6 bases; junction bases outside the gene matches: 13. The CDR3 is made up of 15 amino acids. CDR3 bases: TGTGCCAGTGAGTTTTCGGGCAGGGGGAGTCAGCCCCAGCATTTT. Translated: CASEFSGRGSQPQHF.

The chain employs TRBV13 and TRBJ2-7, with 8 bases identical to TRBD2. The junction had 9 bases not matched to a gene; V was cut back by 5 bases and J by 0 bases. The CDR3 sequence is 16 residues long. Germline CDR1 and CDR2: PRHDT and FYEKMQ (reference sequence). The CDR3 region is CASSPYAGGLSYEQYF. The CDR3 nucleotides read TGTGCCAGCAGCCCATACGCGGGGGGCCTCTCCTACGAGCAGTACTTC.

The chain recombines TRBV7-2 with TRBJ1-5; TRBD1 agrees at 7 bases. There are 14 residues in the CDR3. Trimming at V came to 5 bases and at J to 3 bases, leaving 4 bases not matched to a gene. Germline assignment: CDR1 SGHTA and CDR2 FQGNSA. The CDR3 reads CASSRDRNNQPQHF. Here the CDR3 DNA reads TGTGCCAGCAGCCGGGACAGAAACAATCAGCCCCAGCATTTT.

V usage is TRBV19 and J usage is TRBJ2-3, with D possibly matching TRBD1 (6 bases). The length of the CDR3 is 18 residues. V lost 4 bases to trimming and J lost 2 bases, with 22 bases between them. Germline V lookup: CDR1 LNHDA, CDR2 SQIVND (reference sequence). The CDR3 region is CASSTRLPRDTYTDTQYF. The CDR3 DNA follows: TGTGCCAGTAGTACACGCCTACCTCGGGACACATACACAGATACGCAGTATTTT.

This chain uses TRBV5-6 with TRBJ2-3; D perhaps matches TRBD2 (5 bases). Trimming removed 0 bases from V and 1 base from J, with 9 bases in between. The CDR3 covers 15 residues. Germline CDR1 is SGHDT and CDR2 is YYEEEE. This chain's CDR3 is CASSLGGAGTDTQYF. The CDR3 DNA reads TGTGCCAGCAGCTTGGGAGGAGCGGGCACAGATACGCAGTATTTT.

This clone was detected a few times. This rearrangement joins TRBV2 to TRBJ2-3; D is unclear. The ends were cut back, 3 bases at V and 1 base at J, with 8 bases in the middle. From germline, CDR1 is SNHLY and CDR2 FYNNEI. This CDR3 is built from 14 residues. The CDR3 sequence: CASSDRSRTDTQYF. The CDR3 bases are TGTGCCAGCAGTGACAGAAGTCGCACAGATACGCAGTATTTT.